Each of the 8 T cell receptor beta chains below was sequenced from the same sample in a study of blood T cells in healthy people across ages. Sample-barcoded 5' priming and a J-beta primer mix drove a second PCR of roughly 6 to 12 cycles. TCRdb independently ran MiXCR on the 5' RACE reads; one entry per CDR3 protein. The table records 730,000 or so distinct CDR3 sequences, 35% to 50% of them present only once. Input material: blood. The receptors here all came from an elderly man in good health.

This clonotype was seen a single time. Possible read error: a much larger clone is one base away. The chain combines TRBV29-1 with TRBJ2-1, with 7 bases that match TRBD1. This CDR3 is 13 amino acids long. The V gene's germline CDR1 is SQVTM and CDR2 ANQGSEA. DNA of the CDR3: TGCAGCGTTGCGGGACAGCTTGGAGATGAGCAGGTCTTC. It codes for CSVAGQLGDEQVF.

The V gene is TRBV7-2, the J gene TRBJ2-7; D gene ambiguous. This CDR3 contains 13 residues. Germline V gene sequence: CDR1 SGHTA, CDR2 FQGNSA. Trimming cost V 5 bases and J 3 bases, with 11 bases left between them. The CDR3 here is CASSHGPNYEQYF. The CDR3 DNA is TGTGCCAGCAGCCACGGACCCAACTACGAGCAGTACTTC.

The DNA of the CDR3 is TGTGCCAGCAGCCAAGAAGGGTCGGATGGCTACACCTTC. It yields the protein CASSQEGSDGYTF. The rearrangement links TRBV3-1 to TRBJ1-2; D gene unclear. V was shortened by 0 bases and J by 6 bases, with 8 bases between the two germline ends. There are 13 residues in the CDR3. Germline V gene data show CDR1 as LGHDT and CDR2 as YNNKEL (reference sequence).

This rearrangement joins TRBV28 to TRBJ2-7; D is possibly TRBD2 (5 bases). The ends were cut back, 7 bases at V and 5 bases at J, with 18 bases in the middle. CDR1 MDHEN and CDR2 SYDVKM come from the germline V gene. This CDR3 spans 14 amino acids. CDR3 in DNA: TGTGCCAGCAACGGGGAACCGCCGGTTAACGAGCAGTACTTC. Encoded protein: CASNGEPPVNEQYF.

This clonotype has more than one count but fewer than ten. The chain combines TRBV5-1 with TRBJ1-2; 7 positions agree with TRBD1. With 4 bases clipped from V and 2 bases from J, the junction kept 2 bases outside the gene matches. Germline V gene lookup returns CDR1 SGHRS and CDR2 YFSETQ. The CDR3 has 13 amino acids. The CDR3 bases are TGCGCCAGCAGCCAGACAGGGAACTATGGCTACACCTTC. This sequence encodes CASSQTGNYGYTF.

This sequence joins TRBV28 and TRBJ2-2; D may be TRBD1 (5 bases). CDR3 length equals 14 residues. Per germline, CDR1 MDHEN and CDR2 SYDVKM. Trimming removed 7 bases at V and 0 bases at J, with 9 bases between. As DNA, the CDR3 is TGTGCCAGCATCCCAGGGTCGAACACCGGGGAGCTGTTTTTT. It specifies CASIPGSNTGELFF.

This clonotype was seen once. The rearrangement joins TRBV10-2 to TRBJ2-3, with TRBD2 matching 10 bases. Losses at the gene ends were 2 bases for V and 6 bases for J; bases not matched to a gene: 8. CDR1 is WSHSY and CDR2 is SAAADI in the germline V gene. The CDR3 sequence is 16 residues long. CDR3 sequence (DNA): TGCGCCAGCAGTGAGAGGGGACTAGCGTGGGGGGATACGCAGTATTTT. Translating it yields CASSERGLAWGDTQYF.

V is TRBV10-1 and J is TRBJ2-1; 10 bases fit TRBD2. V was pared by 5 bases and J by 5 bases, with 3 bases of the junction left unmatched. The germline gives CDR1 WNHNN, CDR2 SYGVQD (reference sequence). The CDR3 extends over 14 amino acids. Here the CDR3 reads CASSTGLANNEQFF. Here the CDR3 DNA reads TGCGCCAGCAGTACGGGACTAGCGAACAATGAGCAGTTCTTC.